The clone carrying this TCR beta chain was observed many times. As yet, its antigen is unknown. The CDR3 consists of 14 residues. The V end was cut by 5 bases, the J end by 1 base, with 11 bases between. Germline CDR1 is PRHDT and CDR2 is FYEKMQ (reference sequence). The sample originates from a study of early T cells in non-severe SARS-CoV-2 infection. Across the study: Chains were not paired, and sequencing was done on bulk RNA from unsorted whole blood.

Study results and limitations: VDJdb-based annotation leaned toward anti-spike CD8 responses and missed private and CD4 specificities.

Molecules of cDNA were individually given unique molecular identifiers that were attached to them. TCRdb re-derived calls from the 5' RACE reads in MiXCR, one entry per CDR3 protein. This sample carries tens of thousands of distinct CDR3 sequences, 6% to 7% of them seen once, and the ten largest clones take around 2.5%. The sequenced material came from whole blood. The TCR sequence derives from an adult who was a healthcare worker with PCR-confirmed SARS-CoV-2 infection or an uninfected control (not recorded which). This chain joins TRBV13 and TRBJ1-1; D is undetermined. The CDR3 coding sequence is TGTGCCAGCAGCCGCGGTCCGCAGAACACTGAAGCTTTCTTT. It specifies CASSRGPQNTEAFF.